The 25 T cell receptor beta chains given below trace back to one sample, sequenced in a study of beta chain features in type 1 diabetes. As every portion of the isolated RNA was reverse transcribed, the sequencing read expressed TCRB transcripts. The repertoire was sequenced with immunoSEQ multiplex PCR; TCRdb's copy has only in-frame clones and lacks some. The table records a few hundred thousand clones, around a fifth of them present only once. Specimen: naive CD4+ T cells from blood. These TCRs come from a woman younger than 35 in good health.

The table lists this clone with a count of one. CDR3 coding DNA: TGTGCCAGCAGCTTTACAGGGCGCTACGAGCAGTACTTC. This encodes CASSFTGRYEQYF. The V and J genes are TRBV6-6 and TRBJ2-7; possible D gene TRBD1, 6 bases. The CDR3 totals 13 residues. V was cut by 6 bases and J by 3 bases, with 12 bases left in between. Germline V gene sequence: CDR1 MNHNY, CDR2 SVGAGI (reference sequence).

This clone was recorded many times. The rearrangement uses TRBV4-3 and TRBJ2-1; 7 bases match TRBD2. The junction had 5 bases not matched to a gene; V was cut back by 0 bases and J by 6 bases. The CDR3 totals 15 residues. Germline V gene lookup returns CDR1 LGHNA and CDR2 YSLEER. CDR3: CASSQDTGGGNEQFF. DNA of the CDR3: TGCGCCAGCAGCCAAGATACGGGGGGTGGCAATGAGCAGTTCTTC.

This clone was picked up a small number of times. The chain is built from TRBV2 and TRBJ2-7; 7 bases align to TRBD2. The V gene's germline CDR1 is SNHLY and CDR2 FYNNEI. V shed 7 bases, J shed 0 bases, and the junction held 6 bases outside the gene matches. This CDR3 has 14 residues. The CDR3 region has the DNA TGTGCCAGCATCCCGGGAGGTAGCTCCTACGAGCAGTACTTC. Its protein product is CASIPGGSSYEQYF.

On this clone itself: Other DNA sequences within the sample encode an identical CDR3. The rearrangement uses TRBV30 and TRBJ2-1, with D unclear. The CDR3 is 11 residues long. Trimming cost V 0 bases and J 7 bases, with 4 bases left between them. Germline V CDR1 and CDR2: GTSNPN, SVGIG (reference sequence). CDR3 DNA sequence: TGTGCCTGGAGTGTGAGAAATGAGCAGTTCTTC. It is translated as CAWSVRNEQFF.

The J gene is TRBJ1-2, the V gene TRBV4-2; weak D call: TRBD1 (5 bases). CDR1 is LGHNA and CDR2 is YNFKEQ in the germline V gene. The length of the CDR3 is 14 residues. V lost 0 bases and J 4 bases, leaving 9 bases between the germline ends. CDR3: CASSQDRVGYGYTF. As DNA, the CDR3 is TGTGCCAGCAGCCAAGACAGGGTGGGCTATGGCTACACCTTC.

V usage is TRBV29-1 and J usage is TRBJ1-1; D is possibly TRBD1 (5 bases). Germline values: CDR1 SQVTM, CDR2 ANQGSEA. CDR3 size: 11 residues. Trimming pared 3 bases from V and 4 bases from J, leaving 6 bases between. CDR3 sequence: CSVDRATEAFF. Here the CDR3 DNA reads TGCAGCGTTGACAGGGCCACTGAAGCTTTCTTT.

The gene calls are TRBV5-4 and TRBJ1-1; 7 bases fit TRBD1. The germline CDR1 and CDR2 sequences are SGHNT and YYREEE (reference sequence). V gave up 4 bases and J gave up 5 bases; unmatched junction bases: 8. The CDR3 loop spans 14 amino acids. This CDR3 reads CASSPLDRETEAFF. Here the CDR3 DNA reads TGTGCCAGCAGCCCATTAGACAGGGAGACTGAAGCTTTCTTT. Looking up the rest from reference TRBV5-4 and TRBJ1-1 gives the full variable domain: ETGVTQSPTHLIKTRGQQVTLRCSSQSGHNTVSWYQQALGQGPQFIFQYYREEENGRGNFPPRFSGLQFPNYSSELNVNALELDDSALYLCASSPLDRETEAFFGQGTRLTVV.

CDR3 sequence (DNA): TGTGCCTGGAGTGTCAGGACTAGTGGGGATACGCAGTATTTT. Translation gives CAWSVRTSGDTQYF. The rearrangement links TRBV30 to TRBJ2-3; the match to TRBD2 covers 7 bases. The germline V gene encodes CDR1 GTSNPN and CDR2 SVGIG (reference sequence). This CDR3 is 14 amino acids long. V dropped 0 bases and J dropped 6; count of bases not matched to a gene: 6.

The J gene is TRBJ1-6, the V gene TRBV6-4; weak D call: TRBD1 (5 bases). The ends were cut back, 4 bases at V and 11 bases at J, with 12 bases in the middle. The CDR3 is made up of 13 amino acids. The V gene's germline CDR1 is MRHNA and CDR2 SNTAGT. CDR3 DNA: TGTGCCAGCAGTGGAAGCCCGGGGGCACCCCTCCACTTT. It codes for CASSGSPGAPLHF.

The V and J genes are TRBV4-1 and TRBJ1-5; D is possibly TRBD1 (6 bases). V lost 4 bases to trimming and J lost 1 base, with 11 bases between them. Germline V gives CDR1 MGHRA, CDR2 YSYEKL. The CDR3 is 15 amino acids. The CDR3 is CASSRQGMSNQPQHF. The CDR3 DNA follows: TGCGCCAGCAGCCGTCAGGGGATGAGCAATCAGCCCCAGCATTTT.

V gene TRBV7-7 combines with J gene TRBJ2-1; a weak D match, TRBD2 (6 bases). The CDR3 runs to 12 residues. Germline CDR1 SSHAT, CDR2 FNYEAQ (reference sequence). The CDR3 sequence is CASRGEDNEQFF. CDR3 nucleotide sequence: TGTGCTAGCCGCGGGGAGGACAATGAGCAGTTCTTC. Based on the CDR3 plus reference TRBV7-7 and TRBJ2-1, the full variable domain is GAGVSQSPRYKVTKRGQDVTLRCDPISSHATLYWYQQALGQGPEFLTYFNYEAQPDKSGLPSDRFSAERPEGSISTLTIQRTEQRDSAMYRCASRGEDNEQFFGPGTRLTVL.

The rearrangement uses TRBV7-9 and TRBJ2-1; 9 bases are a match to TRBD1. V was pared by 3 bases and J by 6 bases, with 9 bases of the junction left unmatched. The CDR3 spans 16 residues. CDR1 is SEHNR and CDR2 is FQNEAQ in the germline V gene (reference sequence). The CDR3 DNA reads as TGTGCCAGCAGCTTCTTCCGGGACAGGGACCGCAATGAGCAGTTCTTC. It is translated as CASSFFRDRDRNEQFF. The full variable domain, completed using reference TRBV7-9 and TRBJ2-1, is DTGVSQNPRHKITKRGQNVTFRCDPISEHNRLYWYRQTLGQGPEFLTYFQNEAQLEKSRLLSDRFSAERPKGSFSTLEIQRTEQGDSAMYLCASSFFRDRDRNEQFFGPGTRLTVL.

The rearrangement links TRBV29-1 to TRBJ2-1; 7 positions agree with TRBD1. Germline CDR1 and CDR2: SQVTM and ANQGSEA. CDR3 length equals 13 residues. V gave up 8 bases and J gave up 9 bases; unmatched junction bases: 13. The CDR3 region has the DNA TGCAGCATCCGAGACAGGGTAGGGGGTGAGCAGTTCTTC. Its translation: CSIRDRVGGEQFF.

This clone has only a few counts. CDR3 loop: CASSLTGQELNEQFF. CDR3 DNA sequence: TGCGCCAGCAGCTTGACAGGACAAGAGCTCAATGAGCAGTTCTTC. The chain links TRBV5-1 to TRBJ2-1; D is possibly TRBD1 (5 bases). The germline V and J ends were trimmed by 1 base and 6 bases, with 14 bases remaining between them. CDR3 length: 15 residues. Germline loops: CDR1 SGHRS, CDR2 YFSETQ.

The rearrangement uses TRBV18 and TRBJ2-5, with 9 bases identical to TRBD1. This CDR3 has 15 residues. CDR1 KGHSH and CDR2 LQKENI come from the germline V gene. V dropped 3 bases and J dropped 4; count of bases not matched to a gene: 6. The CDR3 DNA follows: TGTGCCAGCTCACCTGGGACAGGGAAGAGAGAGACCCAGTACTTC. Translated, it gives CASSPGTGKRETQYF.

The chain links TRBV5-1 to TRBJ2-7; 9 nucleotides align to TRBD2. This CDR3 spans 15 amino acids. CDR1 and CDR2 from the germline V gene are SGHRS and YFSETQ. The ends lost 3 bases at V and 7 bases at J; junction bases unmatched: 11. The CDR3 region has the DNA TGCGCCAGCAGCTGGGTAGCGGGAGAGTCTGGAGAGCAGTACTTC. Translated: CASSWVAGESGEQYF.

Here the CDR3 DNA reads TGCGCCAGCAGTCTCAGGGCGAACACTGAAGCTTTCTTT. Its protein is CASSLRANTEAFF. The chain has TRBV5-1 and TRBJ1-1, with D tentatively TRBD1 (5 bases). This CDR3 is built from 13 residues. V was pared by 5 bases and J by 1 base, with 9 bases between. Germline V CDR1 and CDR2: SGHRS, YFSETQ.

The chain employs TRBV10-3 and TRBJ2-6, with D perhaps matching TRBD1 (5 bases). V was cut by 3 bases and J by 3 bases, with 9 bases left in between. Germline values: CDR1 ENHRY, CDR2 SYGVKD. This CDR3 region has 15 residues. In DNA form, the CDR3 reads TGTGCCATCAGTGAACAGGCCATTGGGGCCAACGTCCTGACTTTC. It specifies CAISEQAIGANVLTF.

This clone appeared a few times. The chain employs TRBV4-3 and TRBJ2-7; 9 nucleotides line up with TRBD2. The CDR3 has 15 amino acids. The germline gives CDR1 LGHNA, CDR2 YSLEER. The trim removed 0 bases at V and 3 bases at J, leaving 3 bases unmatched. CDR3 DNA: TGCGCCAGCAGCCAAGATAGACTAGCGGTCTACGAGCAGTACTTC. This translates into CASSQDRLAVYEQYF.

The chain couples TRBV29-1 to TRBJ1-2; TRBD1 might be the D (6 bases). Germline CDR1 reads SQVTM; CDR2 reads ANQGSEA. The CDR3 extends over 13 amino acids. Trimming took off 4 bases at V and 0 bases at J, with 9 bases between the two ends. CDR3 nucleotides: TGCAGCGTTGGTCAGGGGCCTAACTATGGCTACACCTTC. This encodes CSVGQGPNYGYTF. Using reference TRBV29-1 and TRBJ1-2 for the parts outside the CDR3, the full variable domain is SAVISQKPSRDICQRGTSLTIQCQVDSQVTMMFWYRQQPGQSLTLIATANQGSEATYESGFVIDKFPISRPNLTFSTLTVSNMSPEDSSIYLCSVGQGPNYGYTFGSGTRLTVV.

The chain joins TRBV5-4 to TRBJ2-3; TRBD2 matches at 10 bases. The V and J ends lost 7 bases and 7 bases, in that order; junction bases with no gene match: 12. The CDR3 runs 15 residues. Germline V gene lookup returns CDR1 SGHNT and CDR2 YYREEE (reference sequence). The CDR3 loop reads CASGYPGLAINTQYF. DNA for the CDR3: TGTGCCAGCGGCTACCCGGGACTAGCGATTAATACGCAGTATTTT.

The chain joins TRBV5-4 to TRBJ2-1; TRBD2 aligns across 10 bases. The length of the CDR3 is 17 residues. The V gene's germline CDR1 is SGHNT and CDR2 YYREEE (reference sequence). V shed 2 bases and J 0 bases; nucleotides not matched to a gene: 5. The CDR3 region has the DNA TGTGCCAGCAGCTTTACATCTAGCGGGAGCTCCTACAATGAGCAGTTCTTC. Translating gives CASSFTSSGSSYNEQFF. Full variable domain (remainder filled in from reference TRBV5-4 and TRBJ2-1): ETGVTQSPTHLIKTRGQQVTLRCSSQSGHNTVSWYQQALGQGPQFIFQYYREEENGRGNFPPRFSGLQFPNYSSELNVNALELDDSALYLCASSFTSSGSSYNEQFFGPGTRLTVL.

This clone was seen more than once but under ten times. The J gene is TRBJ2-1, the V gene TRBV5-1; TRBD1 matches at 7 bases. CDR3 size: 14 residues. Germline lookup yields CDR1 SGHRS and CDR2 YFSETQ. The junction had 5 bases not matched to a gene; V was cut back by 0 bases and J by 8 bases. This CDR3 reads CASSLGGTGDEQFF. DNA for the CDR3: TGCGCCAGCAGCTTGGGGGGTACAGGGGATGAGCAGTTCTTC.

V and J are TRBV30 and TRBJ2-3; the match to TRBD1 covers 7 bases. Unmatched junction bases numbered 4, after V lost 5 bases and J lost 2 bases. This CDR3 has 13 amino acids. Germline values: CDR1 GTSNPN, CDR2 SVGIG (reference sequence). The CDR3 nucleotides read TGTGCCTGGGCCGGGACAGTCACAGATACGCAGTATTTT. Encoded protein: CAWAGTVTDTQYF.

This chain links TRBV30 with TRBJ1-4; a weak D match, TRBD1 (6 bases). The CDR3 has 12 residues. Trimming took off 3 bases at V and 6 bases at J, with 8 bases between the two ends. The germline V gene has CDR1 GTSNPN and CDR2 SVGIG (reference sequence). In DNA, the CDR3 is TGTGCCTGGAGGGGGGCCCATGAAAAACTGTTTTTT. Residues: CAWRGAHEKLFF.